A single TCR beta chain is shown here with its context. Its antigen is unidentified. The data belong to a study of identical twins. Notes on the study in general: There was more out-of-frame TCR alpha sharing in monozygotic twins than models estimated.

A single record per CDR3 protein comes from TCRdb applying MiXCR to the 5' RACE reads. The sample has 400,000 to 600,000 distinct CDR3 sequences, around 22% seen once. CDR1 and CDR2 (germline): MNHEY, SMNVEV (reference sequence). The length of the CDR3 is 14 residues. Unmatched junction bases numbered 6, after V lost 6 bases and J lost 6 bases. In every case, the donor was a healthy Caucasian. This same sample was also taken into another study, of yellow fever vaccine responses in identical twins.

V usage is TRBV27 and J usage is TRBJ1-5; 9 positions agree with TRBD1. The specimen was CD4+ T cells sorted from blood. This TCR came from a woman under 30 in good health. The CDR3 DNA is TGTGCCAGCAGATTACAGGGGGCGGCTCAGCCCCAGCATTTT. Encoded protein: CASRLQGAAQPQHF.